This T cell receptor (beta chain) came from a study of blood T cell repertoires in COVID-19. Germline values: CDR1 MNHNY, CDR2 SVGAGI (reference sequence). Trimming took 4 bases from V and 0 from J, leaving 12 bases between them. CDR3 length equals 15 residues. Measured with immunoSEQ multiplex PCR; TCRdb has only the in-frame clones, and not every one. This sample has approximately 220,000 clones, with roughly 90% found just once. Input material: PBMCs or T cells enriched from blood (not recorded which). The chain uses TRBV6-6 and TRBJ1-1; a possible D gene is TRBD1 (5 bases). This clonotype was sampled from a woman aged 25 to 45 with acute COVID-19. The CDR3 DNA reads TGTGCCAGCAGTTTCCCGACAGTTATGAACACTGAAGCTTTCTTT. Translating it yields CASSFPTVMNTEAFF.